A single sample gave rise to the 19 T cell receptor beta chains below, sequenced in a study of blood T cell repertoires in COVID-19. Measured with immunoSEQ multiplex PCR; TCRdb has only the in-frame clones, and not every one. The sample contains about 160,000 clones, 80% to 90% of which appear only once. The sequencing input was peripheral blood. These receptors all come from a man between 65 and 85 years old with acute or convalescent COVID-19.

The chain is built from TRBV5-4 and TRBJ2-1, with 9 bases aligning to TRBD1. V lost 1 base to trimming and J lost 2 bases; unmatched junction nucleotides: 1. Per germline, CDR1 SGHNT and CDR2 YYREEE (reference sequence). There are 15 residues in the CDR3. The CDR3 protein is CASSLTGGAYNEQFF. As DNA, the CDR3 is TGTGCCAGCAGCTTGACAGGGGGCGCCTACAATGAGCAGTTCTTC. Filled out from reference TRBV5-4 and TRBJ2-1, the complete variable domain reads ETGVTQSPTHLIKTRGQQVTLRCSSQSGHNTVSWYQQALGQGPQFIFQYYREEENGRGNFPPRFSGLQFPNYSSELNVNALELDDSALYLCASSLTGGAYNEQFFGPGTRLTVL.

DNA for the CDR3: TGTGCCAGTCGTGGACAGGGGGACACTGAAGCTTTCTTT. It specifies CASRGQGDTEAFF. The rearrangement links TRBV19 to TRBJ1-1, with 10 bases fitting TRBD1. Losses at the gene ends were 8 bases for V and 3 bases for J; bases not matched to a gene: 3. CDR3 size: 13 residues. Germline assignment: CDR1 LNHDA and CDR2 SQIVND (reference sequence).

J is TRBJ1-4 and V is TRBV28, with D maybe TRBD1 (5 bases). CDR3 length: 14 residues. Per germline, CDR1 MDHEN and CDR2 SYDVKM. V was clipped by 5 bases and J by 8 bases, with 15 bases between them. DNA of the CDR3: TGTGCCAGCAGTCCCCCGGGACTATGGGAAAAACTGTTTTTT. Protein product: CASSPPGLWEKLFF.

The CDR3 DNA sequence: TGCGCCAGCAGCTTGGAGGGGAGGGCCGGCACCGGGGAGCTGTTTTTT. Encoded protein: CASSLEGRAGTGELFF. This chain joins TRBV5-1 and TRBJ2-2, with TRBD2 identical over 7 bases. The CDR3 has 16 residues. Per the germline V gene, CDR1 is SGHRS and CDR2 is YFSETQ. V lost 0 bases and J lost 4; bases outside the gene matches: 6.

The CDR3 protein is CASSYQTGKETQYF. The CDR3 bases are TGTGCCAGCAGCTACCAGACAGGGAAGGAGACCCAGTACTTC. The chain recombines TRBV11-1 with TRBJ2-5; 7 nucleotides line up with TRBD1. CDR3 length: 14 amino acids. J lost 5 bases, V lost 4 bases, and 7 bases had no gene match. The V gene's germline CDR1 is SGHAT and CDR2 FQDESV (reference sequence).

J is TRBJ2-5 and V is TRBV19; TRBD2 aligns across 11 bases. The germline gives CDR1 LNHDA, CDR2 SQIVND (reference sequence). With 6 bases clipped from V and 5 bases from J, the junction kept 11 bases outside the gene matches. The CDR3 consists of 16 residues. CDR3 sequence: CASSMLTSGSWETQYF. The CDR3 region has the DNA TGTGCCAGTAGCATGCTAACTAGCGGGAGTTGGGAGACCCAGTACTTC.

This clone has a single count. The rearrangement links TRBV2 to TRBJ1-2; TRBD1 matches 7 bases. Trimming cost V 8 bases and J 4 bases; bases outside gene matches: 7. Looked up from germline, CDR1 is SNHLY and CDR2 is FYNNEI. The CDR3 length is 13 residues. In nucleotides, the CDR3 is TGTGCCAGCGTAGGACAGGTCGGCTATGGCTACACCTTC. This sequence encodes CASVGQVGYGYTF.

This clone has only a few counts. This chain connects TRBV4-2 to TRBJ2-1, with 11 bases aligning to TRBD1. The CDR3 runs to 16 residues. The ends lost 1 base at V and 4 bases at J; junction bases unmatched: 3. CDR1 is LGHNA, CDR2 YNFKEQ, per germline. Here the CDR3 DNA reads TGTGCCAGCAGCCAAGCGCGGGACAGGGGGTACAATGAGCAGTTCTTC. Translating gives CASSQARDRGYNEQFF.

This clone was counted only a few times. V is TRBV6-1 and J is TRBJ1-5; the match to TRBD1 covers 7 bases. The trim removed 3 bases at V and 2 bases at J, leaving 4 bases unmatched. The length of the CDR3 is 15 residues. CDR1 and CDR2 (germline): MNHNS, SASEGT. CDR3 loop: CASSEYTGGNQPQHF. The CDR3 coding sequence is TGTGCCAGCAGTGAGTATACAGGGGGCAATCAGCCCCAGCATTTT.

The chain uses TRBV28 and TRBJ2-7, with TRBD1 as a possible D gene (5 bases). The CDR3 has 13 amino acids. Germline V gene data show CDR1 as MDHEN and CDR2 as SYDVKM. V lost 6 bases, J lost 1 base, and 10 bases lay in between. This CDR3 is CASRHDSSYEQYF. The CDR3 nucleotides read TGTGCCAGCAGGCATGACAGTTCCTACGAGCAGTACTTC.

V gene TRBV30 combines with J gene TRBJ1-1; the match to TRBD1 covers 9 bases. This CDR3 spans 14 amino acids. The V segment lost 3 bases and the J segment 4 bases; nucleotides outside the gene matches: 6. CDR1 and CDR2 from the germline V gene are GTSNPN and SVGIG (reference sequence). The CDR3 DNA sequence: TGTGCCTGGAGGACAGGGGGTGAAGGCACTGAAGCTTTCTTT. This gives the protein CAWRTGGEGTEAFF.

This clone appeared a single time. V is TRBV29-1 and J is TRBJ1-1; TRBD1 might be the D (5 bases). The CDR3 covers 13 residues. The germline gives CDR1 SQVTM, CDR2 ANQGSEA. CDR3 coding DNA: TGCAGGGGGCAGGACGGACTGAACACTGAAGCTTTCTTT. Translating gives CRGQDGLNTEAFF.

This clone was counted a few times. J is TRBJ2-2 and V is TRBV7-2, with a weak D call TRBD1 (6 bases). The V end was cut by 5 bases, the J end by 4 bases, with 17 bases between. The CDR3 loop spans 16 amino acids. Germline-derived CDR1 and CDR2 are SGHTA and FQGNSA. The CDR3 region is CASSAQGRGVTGELFF. Written as DNA, the CDR3 is TGTGCCAGCAGCGCCCAGGGCAGGGGTGTCACCGGGGAGCTGTTTTTT.

This chain joins TRBV5-8 and TRBJ1-2; 8 nucleotides line up with TRBD1. CDR1 is SGHTS, CDR2 YDEGEE, per germline. The CDR3 consists of 15 residues. The V gene end was trimmed by 0 bases and the J gene end by 4 bases; junction bases not matched to a gene: 5. The CDR3 sequence: CASSLGQGSIYGYTF. The DNA for the CDR3 is TGTGCCAGCAGCTTGGGACAGGGGTCGATCTATGGCTACACCTTC.

This chain uses TRBV4-1 with TRBJ2-6, with D perhaps TRBD1 (5 bases). Trimming removed 7 bases from V and 0 bases from J, with 16 bases in between. CDR1 is MGHRA and CDR2 is YSYEKL in the germline V gene. The CDR3 totals 17 residues. The DNA of the CDR3 is TGCGCCAGCACCCTACAGGCATTCAGCTCTGGGGCCAACGTCCTGACTTTC. This translates into CASTLQAFSSGANVLTF.

The sample holds a few counts of this clone. V is TRBV29-1 and J is TRBJ2-3; tentative D call: TRBD2 (6 bases). There are 13 residues in the CDR3. Germline V gene lookup returns CDR1 SQVTM and CDR2 ANQGSEA. V was clipped by 7 bases and J by 3 bases, with 14 bases between them. The CDR3 DNA sequence: TGCAGCGCCGCGAAGGGAGGAACAGATACGCAGTATTTT. Protein product: CSAAKGGTDTQYF.

The chain couples TRBV20-1 to TRBJ2-5; possible D gene TRBD1, 5 bases. Germline CDR1 reads DFQATT; CDR2 reads SNEGSKA (reference sequence). The V and J ends lost 6 bases and 5 bases respectively, with 10 bases between them. The CDR3 is 11 residues long. CDR3 nucleotide sequence: TGCAGTGCCCGGACATGGGAGACCCAGTACTTC. This codes for CSARTWETQYF.

The V call is TRBV11-2, the J call TRBJ1-3; D is unresolved. The CDR3 has 14 amino acids. The germline V and J ends were trimmed by 3 bases and 4 bases, with 10 bases remaining between them. Per germline, CDR1 SGHAT and CDR2 FQNNGV. This CDR3 is CASSFLSNGNTIYF. DNA for the CDR3: TGTGCCAGCAGCTTCCTCTCTAACGGAAACACCATATATTTT.

V and J are TRBV28 and TRBJ1-5; weak D call: TRBD1 (6 bases). CDR1 is MDHEN and CDR2 is SYDVKM in the germline V gene. Trimming shortened V by 6 bases and J by 3 bases, and 12 bases separated the two germline ends. This CDR3 region has 14 residues. The CDR3, as DNA: TGTGCCAGCAGACAGACAGGCAACAATCAGCCCCAGCATTTT. This codes for CASRQTGNNQPQHF.